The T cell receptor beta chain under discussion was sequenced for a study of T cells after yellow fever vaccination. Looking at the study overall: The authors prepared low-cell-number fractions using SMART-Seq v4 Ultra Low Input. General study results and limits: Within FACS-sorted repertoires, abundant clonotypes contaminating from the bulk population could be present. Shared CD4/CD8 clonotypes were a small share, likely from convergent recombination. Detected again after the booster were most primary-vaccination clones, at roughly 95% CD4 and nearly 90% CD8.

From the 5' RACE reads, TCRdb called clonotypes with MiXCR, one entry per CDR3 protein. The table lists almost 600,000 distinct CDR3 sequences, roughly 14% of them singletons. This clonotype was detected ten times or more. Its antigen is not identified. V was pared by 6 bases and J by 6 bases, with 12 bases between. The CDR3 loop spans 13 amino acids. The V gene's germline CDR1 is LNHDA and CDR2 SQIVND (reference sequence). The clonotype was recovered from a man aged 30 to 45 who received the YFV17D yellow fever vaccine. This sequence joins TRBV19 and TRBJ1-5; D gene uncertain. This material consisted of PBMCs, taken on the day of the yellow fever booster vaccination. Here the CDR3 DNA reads TGTGCCAGTAGCTCGGCAGCTCCTCAGCCCCAGCATTTT. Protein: CASSSAAPQPQHF.